The T cell receptor beta chain under discussion was sequenced for a study of T cell changes during pregnancy in multiple sclerosis. This table comes from immunoSEQ multiplex PCR, and its TCRdb copy is limited to in-frame clones, with some not included. Here the sample spans tens of thousands of clones, around 92% being singletons. Trimming pared 1 base from V and 0 bases from J, leaving 8 bases between. Germline V gene lookup returns CDR1 SGHKS and CDR2 YYEKEE (reference sequence). The CDR3 loop spans 14 amino acids. The J gene is TRBJ2-7, the V gene TRBV5-5, with D possibly being TRBD1 (6 bases). The sample here was CD8+ T cells from peripheral blood mononuclear cells, taken in the third trimester of pregnancy. The TCR sequence derives from a female donor in good health, enrolled as a control in a pregnancy study. The CDR3 here is CASSLTGTSYEQYF. The CDR3 bases are TGTGCCAGCAGCTTGACAGGGACCTCCTACGAGCAGTACTTC.